Listed below are T cell receptor beta chains from one sample, sequenced in a study of blood T cell repertoires in COVID-19. Libraries were prepared by immunoSEQ multiplex PCR; TCRdb keeps only in-frame clonotypes and omits some of them. The table has around 60,000 clones, approximately 88% seen once. Sequenced sample: peripheral blood. The receptors stem from a man over 45 with active COVID-19. Each CDR3 is given with its conserved first and last residue. The order of the fields is V gene, clone size, D gene, J gene, CDR3 DNA, CDR3 protein. A D gene is named only where the DNA matches it firmly. The size field is filled for only some rows; it gives once, few, many or a size class.

v_call: TRBV10-1
clone_size: few
d_call: -
j_call: TRBJ1-6
cdr3_nt: TGCGCCAGCACCGAGGGGGGGGCAAATAATTCACCCCTCCACTTT
cdr3_aa: CASTEGGANNSPLHF

v_call: TRBV7-2
clone_size: -
d_call: TRBD1
j_call: TRBJ1-3
cdr3_nt: TGTGCCAGCAGCCCCGTTAGCCAGGGGGCATACACCATATATTTT
cdr3_aa: CASSPVSQGAYTIYF

v_call: TRBV7-2
clone_size: -
d_call: -
j_call: TRBJ2-5
cdr3_nt: TGTGCCAGCAGCTCGCTACAAGAGACCCAGTACTTC
cdr3_aa: CASSSLQETQYF

v_call: TRBV4-3
clone_size: -
d_call: -
j_call: TRBJ1-2
cdr3_nt: TGCGCCAGCAGCCAGGGGGGACCGTCCGACTATGGCTACACCTTC
cdr3_aa: CASSQGGPSDYGYTF

v_call: TRBV9
clone_size: few
d_call: -
j_call: TRBJ1-5
cdr3_nt: TGTGCCAGCAGCGTAGACGGTAGCAATCAGCCCCAGCATTTT
cdr3_aa: CASSVDGSNQPQHF

v_call: TRBV4-2
clone_size: once
d_call: -
j_call: TRBJ1-1
cdr3_nt: TGTGCCAGCAGCCCAACCGTGCTAGGTGAAGCTTTCTTT
cdr3_aa: CASSPTVLGEAFF

v_call: TRBV14
clone_size: -
d_call: -
j_call: TRBJ2-7
cdr3_nt: TGTGCCAGCAGCCAAGGCTGGGCAGGTTCCTACGAGCAGTACTTC
cdr3_aa: CASSQGWAGSYEQYF

v_call: TRBV5-5
clone_size: -
d_call: TRBD1
j_call: TRBJ1-5
cdr3_nt: TGTGCCAGCAGCTCCGGGACAGCGAGCAATCAGCCCCAGCATTTT
cdr3_aa: CASSSGTASNQPQHF

v_call: TRBV7-2
clone_size: -
d_call: -
j_call: TRBJ1-2
cdr3_nt: TGTGCCAGCAGCCAGGCCGAGCTAATCAACTATGGCTACACCTTC
cdr3_aa: CASSQAELINYGYTF

v_call: TRBV5-1
clone_size: -
d_call: -
j_call: TRBJ2-1
cdr3_nt: TGCGCCAGCAGCTTGGATCCCCTTACCTACAATGAGCAGTTCTTC
cdr3_aa: CASSLDPLTYNEQFF

v_call: TRBV18
clone_size: -
d_call: -
j_call: TRBJ2-7
cdr3_nt: TGTGCCAGCCGGGACACAACGGCCGAGCAGTACTTC
cdr3_aa: CASRDTTAEQYF

v_call: TRBV5-6
clone_size: -
d_call: TRBD1
j_call: TRBJ2-3
cdr3_nt: TGTGCCAGCAGCTATCTACAGGGGCCCACAGATACGCAGTATTTT
cdr3_aa: CASSYLQGPTDTQYF

v_call: TRBV21-1
clone_size: few
d_call: -
j_call: TRBJ1-6
cdr3_nt: TGTGCCAGCAGCAAAGGCCAGGGACAGAGGCGAAATTCACCCCTCCACTTT
cdr3_aa: CASSKGQGQRRNSPLHF

v_call: TRBV29-1
clone_size: -
d_call: -
j_call: TRBJ2-7
cdr3_nt: TGCAGCGTTGTTCAGGGAACCGAGCAGTACTTC
cdr3_aa: CSVVQGTEQYF

v_call: TRBV30
clone_size: -
d_call: -
j_call: TRBJ2-7
cdr3_nt: TGTGCCTGGAGTGTAAACAGCGGGTACGAGCAGTACTTC
cdr3_aa: CAWSVNSGYEQYF

v_call: TRBV29-1
clone_size: -
d_call: -
j_call: TRBJ1-3
cdr3_nt: TGCAGCGTTAGCCCCCGTCAAGGAAACACCATATATTTT
cdr3_aa: CSVSPRQGNTIYF

v_call: TRBV23-1
clone_size: -
d_call: TRBD1
j_call: TRBJ2-1
cdr3_nt: TGCGCCAGCAGTCAATCGTCGCGGGACAGGGACTACAATGAGCAGTTCTTC
cdr3_aa: CASSQSSRDRDYNEQFF

v_call: TRBV4-3
clone_size: -
d_call: TRBD1
j_call: TRBJ1-2
cdr3_nt: TGCGCCAGCAGCTCGCCCTTTGACAGGGGAACGAAAGGCTACACCTTC
cdr3_aa: CASSSPFDRGTKGYTF

v_call: TRBV5-1
clone_size: -
d_call: -
j_call: TRBJ2-2
cdr3_nt: TGCGCCAGCACCCCGGGGGTGGCGAACACCGGGGAGCTGTTTTTT
cdr3_aa: CASTPGVANTGELFF

v_call: TRBV12-3/TRBV12-4
clone_size: -
d_call: -
j_call: TRBJ1-2
cdr3_nt: TGTGCCAGCAGCCGGGGGGGGGAATATGGCTACACCTTC
cdr3_aa: CASSRGGEYGYTF

v_call: TRBV12-3/TRBV12-4
clone_size: -
d_call: -
j_call: TRBJ1-5
cdr3_nt: TGTGCCAGCACACACAGAGACAATCAGCCCCAGCATTTT
cdr3_aa: CASTHRDNQPQHF

v_call: TRBV6-6
clone_size: -
d_call: TRBD2
j_call: TRBJ2-3
cdr3_nt: TGTGCCAGCCGTGTTAGCGGGGCTGCTAGCACAGATACGCAGTATTTT
cdr3_aa: CASRVSGAASTDTQYF

v_call: TRBV6-5
clone_size: -
d_call: -
j_call: TRBJ1-2
cdr3_nt: TGTGCCAGCAGTTACTGGCAGGGGACCGGCTACACCTTC
cdr3_aa: CASSYWQGTGYTF

v_call: TRBV13
clone_size: -
d_call: -
j_call: TRBJ2-7
cdr3_nt: TGTGCCAGCAGTCCGGACAGATCCTACGAGCAGTACTTC
cdr3_aa: CASSPDRSYEQYF

v_call: TRBV5-4
clone_size: -
d_call: -
j_call: TRBJ2-7
cdr3_nt: TGTGCCAGCAGCGCAACAGGGTCCCTACCCTACGAGCAGTACTTC
cdr3_aa: CASSATGSLPYEQYF

v_call: TRBV4-2
clone_size: -
d_call: TRBD1
j_call: TRBJ2-2
cdr3_nt: TGTGCCAGCAGCCAAGAACCGGGACAGCTTACCGGGGAGCTGTTTTTT
cdr3_aa: CASSQEPGQLTGELFF

v_call: TRBV11-2
clone_size: once
d_call: TRBD2
j_call: TRBJ2-3
cdr3_nt: TGTGCCAGCAGCCCCCCTGGTAGGGTAGCGGGGGAGCCTTTAGATACGCAGTATTTT
cdr3_aa: CASSPPGRVAGEPLDTQYF

v_call: TRBV4-1
clone_size: -
d_call: TRBD1
j_call: TRBJ2-7
cdr3_nt: TGCGCCAGCAGCCAACCTACAGGGGGCGTGCCCTACGAGCAGTACTTC
cdr3_aa: CASSQPTGGVPYEQYF

v_call: TRBV7-2
clone_size: -
d_call: -
j_call: TRBJ2-6
cdr3_nt: TGTGCCAGCAGCTTTAGCTCTGGGGCCAACGTCCTGACTTTC
cdr3_aa: CASSFSSGANVLTF